Below are 25 T cell receptor beta chains sequenced from a single sample in a study of blood T cell repertoires in COVID-19. The table came from immunoSEQ multiplex PCR; TCRdb's copy has only in-frame clones and leaves some out. The sample includes under 300,000 clones, approximately 84% of them seen just once. The sequenced material came from peripheral blood. These receptors all come from a human donor with COVID-19, enrolled during active disease. The donor label of this sample is uncertain.

The chain uses TRBV5-8 and TRBJ2-1; TRBD2 matches at 7 bases. The V segment lost 0 bases and the J segment 5 bases; nucleotides outside the gene matches: 5. CDR1 and CDR2 from the germline V gene are SGHTS and YDEGEE. The CDR3 contains 15 residues. CDR3 coding DNA: TGTGCCAGCAGCTTGGATCTAGCGGCCCACAATGAGCAGTTCTTC. Its protein is CASSLDLAAHNEQFF.

The CDR3 reads CASSFGLSADTQYF. The CDR3 DNA reads TGCGCCAGCAGCTTTGGGCTTAGCGCGGATACGCAGTATTTT. V is TRBV5-1 and J is TRBJ2-3; tentative D call: TRBD2 (5 bases). The CDR3 has 14 amino acids. Germline V gene lookup returns CDR1 SGHRS and CDR2 YFSETQ. Trimming removed 2 bases from V and 6 bases from J, with 13 bases in between.

The gene calls are TRBV18 and TRBJ2-7; D gene uncertain. This CDR3 contains 12 residues. Germline V gene data show CDR1 as KGHSH and CDR2 as LQKENI. Trimming pared 1 base from V and 6 bases from J, leaving 7 bases between. The CDR3 DNA follows: TGTGCCAGCTCACCACACCGGAGCGAGCAGTACTTC. It yields the protein CASSPHRSEQYF.

This clone appeared once. This chain uses TRBV9 with TRBJ2-7, with D tentatively TRBD2 (5 bases). Germline V lookup: CDR1 SGDLS, CDR2 YYNGEE. The CDR3 consists of 14 residues. V lost 3 bases, J lost 3 bases, and 13 bases lay in between. CDR3 sequence: CASSGGLLGYEQYF. The CDR3 DNA follows: TGTGCCAGCAGCGGAGGGCTCCTAGGCTACGAGCAGTACTTC.

The chain recombines TRBV21-1 with TRBJ2-1; the table names TRBD1, a call not compared with the DNA. TRBV21-1 is marked as a pseudogene. There are 16 residues in the CDR3. In DNA form, the CDR3 reads TGTGCCAGCAGCAAAGAATGGACAGGGGGCTACAATGAGCAGTTCTTC. Protein sequence: CASSKEWTGGYNEQFF.

The genes are TRBV4-1 and TRBJ2-7, with TRBD1 identical over 9 bases. CDR1 and CDR2 from the germline V gene are MGHRA and YSYEKL. V dropped 4 bases and J dropped 2; count of bases not matched to a gene: 6. The CDR3 is made up of 15 amino acids. CDR3 sequence reads: CASSLRDRATYEQYF. As DNA, the CDR3 is TGCGCCAGCAGCCTACGGGACAGGGCCACCTACGAGCAGTACTTC.

This clone occurred once. The chain links TRBV3-1 (or the pseudogene TRBV3-2) to TRBJ1-4, with 8 positions matching TRBD1. V dropped 5 bases and J dropped 8; count of bases not matched to a gene: 13. Looked up from germline, CDR1 is LGHDT and CDR2 is YNNKEL (reference sequence). This CDR3 is built from 16 residues. The CDR3 DNA reads TGTGCCAGCAGCACCTTACCAGGGGGCGCTGGGGAAAAACTGTTTTTT. Protein: CASSTLPGGAGEKLFF.

The V call is TRBV5-4, the J call TRBJ1-1, with D unresolved. With 4 bases removed from V and 0 bases from J, the gap between germline ends came to 13 bases. The CDR3 loop spans 15 amino acids. Germline CDR1 is SGHNT and CDR2 is YYREEE (reference sequence). CDR3 region: CASSRYGGMNTEAFF. CDR3 nucleotides: TGTGCCAGCAGCCGGTACGGCGGCATGAACACTGAAGCTTTCTTT.

This clone was detected once. The V gene is TRBV28, the J gene TRBJ1-2; TRBD1 aligns across 7 bases. Per germline, CDR1 MDHEN and CDR2 SYDVKM. Trimming cost V 6 bases and J 1 base; bases outside gene matches: 8. This CDR3 is built from 15 residues. CDR3 residues: CASSSPRQGNYGYTF. The CDR3 DNA sequence: TGTGCCAGCAGCTCCCCCCGACAGGGTAACTATGGCTACACCTTC.

The chain combines TRBV3-1 (or the pseudogene TRBV3-2) with TRBJ2-3, with TRBD2 matching over 14 bases. V gave up 0 bases and J gave up 5 bases; unmatched junction bases: 4. The CDR3 contains 17 residues. The germline CDR1 and CDR2 sequences are LGHDT and YNNKEL (reference sequence). CDR3 sequence reads: CASSQDHGLAGGDTQYF. DNA of the CDR3: TGTGCCAGCAGCCAAGATCACGGACTAGCGGGAGGAGATACGCAGTATTTT.

The chain combines TRBV7-2 with TRBJ2-1; the match to TRBD1 covers 9 bases. CDR1 SGHTA and CDR2 FQGNSA come from the germline V gene. V shed 8 bases and J 8 bases; nucleotides not matched to a gene: 4. This CDR3 is built from 12 residues. CDR3 protein: CASRQGGYEQFF. In DNA form, the CDR3 reads TGTGCCAGCCGACAGGGGGGATATGAGCAGTTCTTC.

This clone was seen just once. Here the CDR3 DNA reads TGTGCCTGGGGTCCCGGGACAGGGGGACGGAATGAAAAACTGTTTTTT. Its translation: CAWGPGTGGRNEKLFF. The gene calls are TRBV30 and TRBJ1-4; 11 positions match TRBD1. The germline gives CDR1 GTSNPN, CDR2 SVGIG (reference sequence). This CDR3 is 16 amino acids long. Germline trimming cut 5 bases from V and 5 bases from J; bases unmatched to any gene: 10.

The table lists this clone with a count of one. The rearrangement links TRBV21-1 to TRBJ1-5; TRBD1, the table's D call, lacks a check against the DNA. TRBV21-1 is described as a pseudogene. The CDR3 has 17 residues. The CDR3 coding sequence is TGTGCCAGCACCCTCGGGCCCAGGGGTTGCAGCAATCAGCCCCAGCATTTT. Its protein product is CASTLGPRGCSNQPQHF.

This clone was recorded a few times. The chain links TRBV28 to TRBJ2-5; the D gene is possibly TRBD2 (5 bases). This CDR3 comprises 13 residues. The V end lost 6 bases, the J end lost 2 bases, and 10 bases lay between the germline ends. Germline CDR1 is MDHEN and CDR2 is SYDVKM. DNA of the CDR3: TGTGCCAGCAGCACCACTAGGCAAGAGACCCAGTACTTC. This translates into CASSTTRQETQYF. Combining the CDR3 with reference TRBV28 and TRBJ2-5 gives the whole variable domain DVKVTQSSRYLVKRTGEKVFLECVQDMDHENMFWYRQDPGLGLRLIYFSYDVKMKEKGDIPEGYSVSREKKERFSLILESASTNQTSMYLCASSTTRQETQYFGPGTRLLVL.

The chain combines TRBV28 with TRBJ1-3; possible D gene TRBD1, 6 bases. The CDR3 loop spans 15 amino acids. Trimming pared 2 bases from V and 4 bases from J, leaving 12 bases between. Looked up from germline, CDR1 is MDHEN and CDR2 is SYDVKM. In DNA form, the CDR3 reads TGTGCCAGCAGTTTAAAGGACAGACGAGGAAACACCATATATTTT. It translates to CASSLKDRRGNTIYF. The whole variable domain, remainder taken from reference TRBV28 and TRBJ1-3, is DVKVTQSSRYLVKRTGEKVFLECVQDMDHENMFWYRQDPGLGLRLIYFSYDVKMKEKGDIPEGYSVSREKKERFSLILESASTNQTSMYLCASSLKDRRGNTIYFGEGSWLTVV.

The chain is built from TRBV19 and TRBJ2-6; TRBD1 matches 9 bases. This CDR3 is 19 amino acids long. In germline, CDR1 is LNHDA, CDR2 SQIVND (reference sequence). The V gene end was trimmed by 6 bases and the J gene end by 0 bases; junction bases not matched to a gene: 12. The CDR3 protein is CASSTTSGQGYSGANVLTF. In nucleotides, the CDR3 is TGTGCCAGTAGCACTACTTCGGGACAGGGCTACTCTGGGGCCAACGTCCTGACTTTC.

The chain joins TRBV6-1 to TRBJ1-3; unclear D gene. Germline V gene lookup returns CDR1 MNHNS and CDR2 SASEGT. CDR3 length equals 14 residues. Trimming left V 2 bases short and J 0 bases short, with 5 bases between. The DNA for the CDR3 is TGTGCCAGCAGTGAACAGGTCTCTGGAAACACCATATATTTT. Its translation: CASSEQVSGNTIYF.

The rearrangement links TRBV27 to TRBJ1-2, with TRBD1 as a possible D gene (6 bases). With 4 bases removed from V and 5 bases from J, the gap between germline ends came to 11 bases. Germline CDR1 and CDR2: MNHEY and SMNVEV (reference sequence). The CDR3 is 13 amino acids. The CDR3 loop is CASSSEGGYGYTF. In nucleotides, the CDR3 is TGTGCCAGCAGTTCTGAGGGGGGGTATGGCTACACCTTC.

The V and J genes are TRBV12-3 or TRBV12-4 and TRBJ2-1; D uncertain. With 5 bases removed from V and 10 bases from J, the gap between germline ends came to 9 bases. This CDR3 has 11 residues. The CDR3 region is CASSPRREQFF. CDR3 coding DNA: TGTGCCAGCAGTCCCCGTCGGGAGCAGTTCTTC.

The chain couples TRBV7-9 to TRBJ2-1; 8 nucleotides agree with TRBD2. This CDR3 is 17 amino acids long. Germline lookup yields CDR1 SEHNR and CDR2 FQNEAQ (reference sequence). V lost 2 bases, J lost 4 bases, and 10 bases stayed unmatched. The CDR3 spells CASSLRPTSARYNEQFF. CDR3 DNA sequence: TGTGCCAGCAGCTTAAGGCCGACTAGCGCCAGATACAATGAGCAGTTCTTC.

This sequence joins TRBV12-1 and TRBJ2-6; TRBD2, as called in the table, went unchecked against the DNA. TRBV12-1 has pseudogene status. CDR3 length equals 18 residues. The CDR3 nucleotides read TGTGCCAGCCACGCGGGGCAGGGTCCGCACTGGGGGGCCAACGTCCTGACTTTC. Its protein product is CASHAGQGPHWGANVLTF.

V gene TRBV11-2 combines with J gene TRBJ2-7; possible D gene TRBD2, 7 bases. The CDR3 is made up of 16 amino acids. Germline V gene sequence: CDR1 SGHAT, CDR2 FQNNGV. V was pared by 2 bases and J by 7 bases, with 21 bases between. This chain's CDR3 is CASSLRRIRGAGEQYF. The CDR3, as DNA: TGTGCCAGCAGCTTAAGGAGGATCCGGGGGGCCGGGGAGCAGTACTTC.

The chain carries TRBV6-5 and TRBJ2-2, with TRBD2 matching 11 bases. This CDR3 is built from 14 residues. J was trimmed by 7 bases and V by 6 bases; bases with no gene match: 4. Germline V gene sequence: CDR1 MNHEY, CDR2 SVGAGI. CDR3 sequence reads: CASRIGLAGGELFF. CDR3 in DNA: TGTGCCAGCAGAATAGGACTAGCGGGCGGGGAGCTGTTTTTT.

This clone appeared once. This chain joins TRBV6-5 and TRBJ2-7; 15 nucleotides agree with TRBD2. Germline V lookup: CDR1 MNHEY, CDR2 SVGAGI. The CDR3 is 16 amino acids. The V gene end was trimmed by 2 bases and the J gene end by 4 bases; junction bases not matched to a gene: 3. The CDR3: CASSYGGLAGGYEQYF. The CDR3 DNA reads TGTGCCAGCAGTTACGGGGGACTAGCGGGAGGTTACGAGCAGTACTTC.

This clone has only a few counts. This sequence joins TRBV7-2 and TRBJ1-2; TRBD1 matches at 7 bases. In germline, CDR1 is SGHTA, CDR2 FQGNSA. V lost 5 bases to trimming and J lost 4 bases; unmatched junction nucleotides: 10. The CDR3 has 15 amino acids. This CDR3 reads CASSQGTARGYGYTF. CDR3 in DNA: TGTGCCAGCAGCCAAGGGACAGCGAGGGGCTATGGCTACACCTTC.